This T cell receptor (beta chain) was sequenced for a study of CD8+ T cells in alopecia areata. Study details: Treated patients received oral tofacitinib, 5 to 10 mg twice daily. Treatment ran 6 to 18 months, with 6 months of follow-up afterward. Overall study results and limits: Mouse data revealed clearer TCR sharing than patient data did, a gap possibly tied to HLA.

This clone was counted between two and nine times. Its antigen is still unknown. Germline V gene lookup returns CDR1 SGHDT and CDR2 YYEEEE. The CDR3 has 13 residues. V was pared by 4 bases and J by 9 bases, with 3 bases of the junction left unmatched. Specimens obtained from alopecia areata patients comprised lesional scalp punch biopsies and peripheral blood. Sequencing templates came from extracted RNA that was reverse transcribed into cDNA. Sequencing used immunoSEQ multiplex PCR; TCRdb keeps in-frame clones, though not all of them. This sample yields roughly 120,000 clones, of which more than 30% are seen a single time; approximately 2.8% belongs to the top ten.

The rearrangement uses TRBV5-6 and TRBJ2-1; 11 bases are a match to TRBD2. The specimen sequenced was CD4+ T cells sorted from blood. This TCR was sampled from a human donor with alopecia areata. In DNA, the CDR3 is TGTGCCAGCAGCGGGACTAGCGGAATTGAGCAGTTCTTC. Translation: CASSGTSGIEQFF.